This T cell receptor (beta chain) was documented in a study of blood T cell repertoires in COVID-19. Study-wide context: T cells, B-cell-depleted T cells, or PBMCs provided the cDNA or gDNA that served as material.

Germline CDR1 is SGHTA and CDR2 is FQGNSA. This CDR3 comprises 12 residues. V was shortened by 5 bases and J by 4 bases, with 9 bases between the two germline ends. Assay used: immunoSEQ multiplex PCR; TCRdb lists only in-frame clones, some missing. The top ten clones hold 7.5% to 10% of a sample with roughly 100,000 clones, approximately 84% of them seen once. This TCR was recovered from a man aged 40-50 years with active or convalescent COVID-19. The chain couples TRBV7-2 to TRBJ2-7; D remains unclear. The source material was peripheral blood. The CDR3 sequence: CASSPSYYEQYF. CDR3 nucleotides: TGTGCCAGCAGCCCAAGCTATTACGAGCAGTACTTC.